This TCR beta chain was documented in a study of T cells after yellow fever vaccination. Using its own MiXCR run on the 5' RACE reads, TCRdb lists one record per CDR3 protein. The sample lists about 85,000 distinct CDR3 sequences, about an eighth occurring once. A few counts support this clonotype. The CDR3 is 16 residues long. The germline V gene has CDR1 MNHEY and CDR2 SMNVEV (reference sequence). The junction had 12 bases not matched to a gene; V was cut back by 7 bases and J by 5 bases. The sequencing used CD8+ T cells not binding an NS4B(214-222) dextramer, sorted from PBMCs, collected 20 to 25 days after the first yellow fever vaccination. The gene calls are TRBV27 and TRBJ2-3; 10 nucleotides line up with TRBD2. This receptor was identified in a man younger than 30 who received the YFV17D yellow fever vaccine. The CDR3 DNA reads TGTGCCAGCACCCAGGGAAGCGGGGGGGCGGGAGATACGCAGTATTTT. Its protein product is CASTQGSGGAGDTQYF.